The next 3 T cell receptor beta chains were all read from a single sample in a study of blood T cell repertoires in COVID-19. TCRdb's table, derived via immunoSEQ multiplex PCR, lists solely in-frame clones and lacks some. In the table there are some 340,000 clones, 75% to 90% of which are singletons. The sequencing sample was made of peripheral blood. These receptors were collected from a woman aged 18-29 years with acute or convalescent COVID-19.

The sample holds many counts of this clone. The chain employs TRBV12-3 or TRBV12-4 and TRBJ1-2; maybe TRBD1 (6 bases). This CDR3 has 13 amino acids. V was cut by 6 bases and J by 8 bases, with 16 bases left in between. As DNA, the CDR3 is TGTGCCAGCAGCAGGACAGCCCTATTGGGCTACACCTTC. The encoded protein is CASSRTALLGYTF.

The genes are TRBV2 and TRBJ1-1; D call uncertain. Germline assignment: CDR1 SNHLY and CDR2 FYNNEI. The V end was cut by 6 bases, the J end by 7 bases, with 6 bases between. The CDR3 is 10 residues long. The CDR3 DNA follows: TGTGCCAGCAGCATAGTTGAAGCTTTCTTT. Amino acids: CASSIVEAFF.

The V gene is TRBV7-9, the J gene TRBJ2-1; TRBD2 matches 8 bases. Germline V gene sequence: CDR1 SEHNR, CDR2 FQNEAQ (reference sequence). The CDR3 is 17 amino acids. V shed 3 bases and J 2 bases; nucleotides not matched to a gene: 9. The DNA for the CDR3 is TGTGCCAGCAGCTTTAGCAGCGGGAGTCAACCCTACAATGAGCAGTTCTTC. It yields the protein CASSFSSGSQPYNEQFF.